This TCR beta chain was sequenced during a study of blood T cell repertoires in COVID-19. For the study at large: Specimens from acute and convalescent COVID-19 originated in the United States, Italy and Spain. T cells, B-cell-depleted T cells, or PBMCs provided the cDNA or gDNA that served as material.

Germline loops: CDR1 ENHRY, CDR2 SYGVKD. With V trimmed by 0 bases and J by 6 bases, 4 bases remained unmatched. The CDR3 totals 14 residues. Some clones are missing from TCRdb's copy, which holds only in-frame ones; the method was immunoSEQ multiplex PCR. The data show more than 150,000 clones, roughly four fifths seen once. The TCR was taken from a woman of 80 years or more with COVID-19, enrolled during active disease. This chain connects TRBV10-3 to TRBJ1-2; 7 bases fit TRBD1. Sequencing was carried out using peripheral blood. Here the CDR3 reads CAISESNRGDGYTF. The CDR3 DNA is TGTGCCATCAGTGAGTCGAACAGGGGTGATGGCTACACCTTC.